This TCR beta chain was observed in a study of vaccination and CD4 T cells after COVID-19. At the level of the study: Taking of post-vaccine samples occurred a median about 70 days after dose two (range 14 to 241). From HCoV-229E, HCoV-OC43, HCoV-NL63 and SARS-CoV-2, overlapping spike peptides were used to stimulate the cells.

Germline V gene data show CDR1 as SQVTM and CDR2 as ANQGSEA. This CDR3 contains 12 residues. With 7 bases removed from V and 4 bases from J, the gap between germline ends came to 13 bases. Treatment reported: roughly 10-day PBMC culture with coronavirus spike peptide pools or control peptides (ViraFEST assay). The culture of two million PBMCs per well included around 10 IU/ml IL-2 and around 10 ug/ml peptide pools. The Oncomine TCR Beta short-read assay sequenced DNA from cultured CD4+ T cells. Each CDR3 protein is one row after TCRdb ran MiXCR on the PCR reads. The repertoire holds about 6,500 distinct CDR3 sequences, about 17% seen once, with about a fifth in the top ten. Study-level points and caveats: Spike mono-reactive clones accounted for 304 of the 307 vaccine-specific clones found in convalescent patients.

Points on this clonotype: The antigen remains undetermined.

This clonotype was obtained from a human donor who had recovered from COVID-19. Sequencing was carried out using CD4+ T cells from blood, cultured in vitro. The rearrangement uses TRBV29-1 and TRBJ1-1; a possible D gene is TRBD1 (5 bases). CDR3 sequence reads: CSAGGSGTEAFF. In DNA form, the CDR3 reads TGCAGCGCCGGGGGGTCCGGCACTGAAGCTTTCTTT.